This T cell receptor beta chain was identified in a study of blood T cell repertoires in COVID-19. CDR3 size: 16 residues. Germline V gives CDR1 SGHTA, CDR2 FQGTGA. Trimming cost V 2 bases and J 7 bases; bases outside gene matches: 10. Profiled with immunoSEQ multiplex PCR; TCRdb holds only in-frame clones, not every one. Of 250,000 or so clones in the sample, around 84% were seen once. The source of this sequence is a woman in her fifties or sixties with COVID-19, enrolled during active disease. V gene TRBV7-3 combines with J gene TRBJ2-1, with TRBD1 matching 8 bases. Sequencing used peripheral blood. The DNA for the CDR3 is TGTGCCAGCAGCTTAGGGGGGACAGGTCTTCGGAATGAGCAGTTCTTC. The encoded protein is CASSLGGTGLRNEQFF.